What follows are 20 T cell receptor beta chains derived from one specimen sequenced in a study of blood T cells in healthy people across ages. A second about 6 to 11 cycle PCR used barcoded and J-beta primers. TCRdb processed the 5' RACE reads anew with MiXCR; each CDR3 protein has one entry. Of approximately 1.5 million distinct CDR3 sequences listed, less than 45% are singletons. Sequencing was carried out using blood. The receptor set was obtained from a young woman in good health.

V usage is TRBV5-4 and J usage is TRBJ2-1, with D tentatively TRBD1 (6 bases). Trimming pared 4 bases from V and 0 bases from J, leaving 17 bases between. The CDR3 extends over 17 amino acids. The germline CDR1 and CDR2 sequences are SGHNT and YYREEE (reference sequence). The CDR3 DNA follows: TGTGCCAGCAGCCAGGGCACCGGGACACTCTCCTACAATGAGCAGTTCTTC. Its protein is CASSQGTGTLSYNEQFF.

The V call is TRBV18, the J call TRBJ2-4, with unresolved D. The V gene's germline CDR1 is KGHSH and CDR2 LQKENI. Trimming shortened V by 0 bases and J by 0 bases, and 6 bases separated the two germline ends. There are 15 residues in the CDR3. As DNA, the CDR3 is TGTGCCAGCTCACCACCTGGCTTAGCCAAAAACATTCAGTACTTC. It yields the protein CASSPPGLAKNIQYF.

This sequence joins TRBV29-1 and TRBJ2-6; D gene uncertain. V was cut by 5 bases and J by 0 bases, with 5 bases left in between. Germline V gene data show CDR1 as SQVTM and CDR2 as ANQGSEA. This CDR3 region has 13 residues. The CDR3 bases are TGCAGCGTTCCGGACTCTGGGGCCAACGTCCTGACTTTC. As protein: CSVPDSGANVLTF. Combining the CDR3 with reference TRBV29-1 and TRBJ2-6 gives the whole variable domain SAVISQKPSRDICQRGTSLTIQCQVDSQVTMMFWYRQQPGQSLTLIATANQGSEATYESGFVIDKFPISRPNLTFSTLTVSNMSPEDSSIYLCSVPDSGANVLTFGAGSRLTVL.

In DNA form, the CDR3 reads TGTGCCAGCTCACCGCCCGCCGGGACCATAGGTGGTGGCTACACCTTC. Its protein is CASSPPAGTIGGGYTF. V gene TRBV18 combines with J gene TRBJ1-2; possibly TRBD1 for D (5 bases). Germline V gives CDR1 KGHSH, CDR2 LQKENI. Trimming pared 3 bases from V and 7 bases from J, leaving 21 bases between. CDR3 length: 16 amino acids.

V gene TRBV7-9 combines with J gene TRBJ2-7, with D uncertain. Germline assignment: CDR1 SEHNR and CDR2 FQNEAQ (reference sequence). V shed 5 bases and J shed 6 bases, with 11 bases lying between them. The CDR3 sequence is 12 residues long. Written as DNA, the CDR3 is TGTGCCAGCAGCCCTTTAGGGTTCGAGCAGTACTTC. Amino acid sequence: CASSPLGFEQYF.

This clonotype was counted only a few times. This chain connects TRBV20-1 to TRBJ1-2, with D possibly TRBD1 on 5 matching bases. V was pared by 3 bases and J by 2 bases, with 13 bases between. The length of the CDR3 is 14 residues. Looked up from germline, CDR1 is DFQATT and CDR2 is SNEGSKA (reference sequence). CDR3 DNA: TGCAGTGCTAGTGGGGCAGGCTCCAACTATGGCTACACCTTC. This sequence encodes CSASGAGSNYGYTF.

This sequence joins TRBV11-2 and TRBJ1-1; weak D call: TRBD1 (5 bases). V lost 4 bases to trimming and J lost 6 bases, with 24 bases between them. The CDR3 extends over 17 amino acids. Germline CDR1 and CDR2: SGHAT and FQNNGV. The CDR3 DNA is TGTGCCAGCAGCTCCTGGGGCTCTCCCCCGCTAATGGCTGAAGCTTTCTTT. As protein: CASSSWGSPPLMAEAFF.

Only a few counts were recorded for this clonotype. The J gene is TRBJ2-3, the V gene TRBV24-1, with 9 bases that match TRBD2. The CDR3 runs 16 residues. Germline V lookup: CDR1 KGHDR, CDR2 SFDVKD. J gave up 2 bases and V 4 bases, and 6 bases lay outside the gene matches. This CDR3 is CATSDRTSVHTDTQYF. The CDR3 DNA reads as TGTGCCACCAGTGACCGGACTAGCGTTCACACAGATACGCAGTATTTT.

The chain carries TRBV6-2 or TRBV6-3 and TRBJ2-2; D may be TRBD2 (5 bases). The ends were cut back, 8 bases at V and 3 bases at J, with 13 bases in the middle. This CDR3 is built from 14 residues. Per germline, CDR1 MNHEY and CDR2 SVGEGT. CDR3 amino acids: CASQSNGDTGELFF. CDR3 nucleotides: TGTGCCAGCCAATCGAACGGGGACACCGGGGAGCTGTTTTTT.

A word on this clonotype: This may stem from a read error, because a much larger clone lies one nucleotide away. The chain links TRBV7-2 to TRBJ2-5; 9 bases align to TRBD2. Germline loops: CDR1 SGHTA, CDR2 FQGNSA. Germline trimming cut 6 bases from V and 11 bases from J; bases unmatched to any gene: 13. The length of the CDR3 is 14 residues. In DNA, the CDR3 is TGTGCCAGCAGGCTAGCGGGATTCTACAATGAGCAGTACTTC. Amino acid sequence: CASRLAGFYNEQYF.

The V gene is TRBV27, the J gene TRBJ2-1, with D possibly TRBD1 on 6 matching bases. The germline V gene encodes CDR1 MNHEY and CDR2 SMNVEV (reference sequence). Trimming shortened V by 7 bases and J by 8 bases, and 21 bases separated the two germline ends. CDR3 size: 15 residues. The CDR3 sequence is CASNLGQGPRHEQFF. Here the CDR3 DNA reads TGTGCCAGCAACCTTGGGCAGGGGCCTCGGCATGAGCAGTTCTTC.

The V gene is TRBV5-1, the J gene TRBJ1-1; D remains unclear. Germline CDR1 SGHRS, CDR2 YFSETQ. V shed 5 bases and J shed 7 bases, with 12 bases lying between them. This CDR3 comprises 12 residues. CDR3 loop: CASRPSDGEAFF. CDR3 in DNA: TGCGCCAGCAGACCCTCGGACGGTGAAGCTTTCTTT.

This clonotype was counted only a few times. The chain uses TRBV28 and TRBJ2-4; 9 bases align to TRBD2. Looked up from germline, CDR1 is MDHEN and CDR2 is SYDVKM. The V gene end was trimmed by 5 bases and the J gene end by 6 bases; junction bases not matched to a gene: 8. The CDR3 sequence is 15 residues long. The CDR3 nucleotides read TGTGCCAGCAGTCCGGGACTAGCTGTCGGAAACATTCAGTACTTC. Protein product: CASSPGLAVGNIQYF.

The V and J genes are TRBV7-2 and TRBJ2-1; 13 bases map to TRBD2. CDR3 length: 19 amino acids. Germline trimming cut 5 bases from V and 2 bases from J; bases unmatched to any gene: 12. The germline V gene has CDR1 SGHTA and CDR2 FQGNSA. This CDR3 is CASSPFGTSGAVTYNEQFF. CDR3 sequence (DNA): TGTGCCAGCAGCCCCTTCGGGACTAGCGGGGCGGTTACCTACAATGAGCAGTTCTTC. The full variable domain, rest sourced from reference TRBV7-2 and TRBJ2-1, is GAGVSQSPSNKVTEKGKDVELRCDPISGHTALYWYRQSLGQGLEFLIYFQGNSAPDKSGLPSDRFSAERTGGSVSTLTIQRTQQEDSAVYLCASSPFGTSGAVTYNEQFFGPGTRLTVL.

This clonotype was detected only a few times. This chain uses TRBV11-2 with TRBJ1-1; D possibly corresponds to TRBD1 (5 bases). The length of the CDR3 is 16 residues. The V and J ends lost 0 bases and 4 bases respectively, with 15 bases between them. The germline CDR1 and CDR2 sequences are SGHAT and FQNNGV. The CDR3 loop is CASSLDAWGGGTEAFF. The CDR3 coding sequence is TGTGCCAGCAGCTTAGATGCTTGGGGTGGGGGCACTGAAGCTTTCTTT.

CDR3 nucleotides: TGTGCCAGCAGCTTAGTCCGACAGGGGGCAGGCACTGAAGCTTTCTTT. Its translation: CASSLVRQGAGTEAFF. The chain employs TRBV7-2 and TRBJ1-1, with 10 bases lining up with TRBD1. With 1 base clipped from V and 4 bases from J, the junction kept 6 bases outside the gene matches. This CDR3 comprises 16 residues. Germline V gives CDR1 SGHTA, CDR2 FQGNSA. Full variable domain (outside the CDR3, taken from reference TRBV7-2 and TRBJ1-1): GAGVSQSPSNKVTEKGKDVELRCDPISGHTALYWYRQSLGQGLEFLIYFQGNSAPDKSGLPSDRFSAERTGGSVSTLTIQRTQQEDSAVYLCASSLVRQGAGTEAFFGQGTRLTVV.

The V call is TRBV9, the J call TRBJ2-4, with 7 bases fitting TRBD1. Matching the DNA end better, TRBJ2-7 makes the J call doubtful. The CDR3 runs 14 residues. Germline-derived CDR1 and CDR2 are SGDLS and YYNGEE. The CDR3 nucleotides are TGTGCCAGCAGCGACCCGGGACAGTCAACCGAGCAGTACTTC. Translation: CASSDPGQSTEQYF.

In regard to this clonotype: At one boundary the junction diverges from the germline segment, which might be a read error. V is TRBV28 and J is TRBJ2-4, with 11 bases identical to TRBD2. The better agreement between TRBJ2-7 and the DNA end casts doubt on the J call. CDR1 is MDHEN, CDR2 SYDVKM, per germline. The CDR3 totals 14 residues. CDR3 loop: CASRGLAVSYEQYF. CDR3 in DNA: TGTGCGAGCAGGGGACTAGCGGTCTCCTACGAGCAGTACTTC.

The sample holds a few counts of this clonotype. V and J are TRBV3-1 and TRBJ2-1; a possible D gene is TRBD2 (5 bases). V lost 1 base and J lost 6, with 10 bases in between. CDR1 LGHDT and CDR2 YNNKEL come from the germline V gene (reference sequence). The length of the CDR3 is 14 residues. CDR3 nucleotide sequence: TGTGCCAGCAGCCAAGCCGCGGGCGGCAATGAGCAGTTCTTC. Translation gives CASSQAAGGNEQFF.

The chain recombines TRBV21-1 with TRBJ2-7; the table names TRBD2, a call not compared with the DNA. TRBV21-1 is annotated as a pseudogene. CDR3 length equals 15 residues. DNA of the CDR3: TGTGCCAGCAGCCCAAAGTTGGACTACTATAATGAGCAGTACTTC. This codes for CASSPKLDYYNEQYF.